Here is one T cell receptor (beta chain) with its context. Its antigen remains undetermined. Within one base of it there is no much larger clone, and no base qualities were kept. The sample belongs to a study of cytomegalovirus exposure and HLA in healthy donors (dated by TCRdb to 2017 to 2019). Context from the whole study: According to a later analysis, the approximately 120 validation repertoires were produced on the same platform as the approximately 620 repertoires of the first cohort. In addition to the first cohort of approximately 670 subjects, a separate validation cohort of 100 to 150 different subjects was used. The study was designed to test whether signatures of past pathogen exposure could be identified by cataloging public T cell receptors. To predict cytomegalovirus infection status, the study combined high-throughput TCR immunosequencing, statistical association of individual TCRs with disease status, and machine learning. Paper-wide results and their limitations: In vitro tests confirmed that a few of the cytomegalovirus-associated TCR beta chains recognize cytomegalovirus antigens. The study listed approximately 150 TCR beta chains as associated with cytomegalovirus. Subsequent analysis determined that TCRs grouped into clusters in the first cohort also showed a tendency toward co-occurrence across the 120 validation repertoires, and 94% of cluster scores exceeded 0. All 120 or so repertoires were used to score co-occurrence in the validation cohort in a later analysis, because that analysis had no HLA typing for the cohort. The authors suggested that the approach could potentially be extended to other disease states and immunological phenotypes. Most TCR sequences were observed very rarely across donors, whereas some public TCRs were present in many individuals. The classifier was reported to diagnose cytomegalovirus status with high specificity and sensitivity in both the original cohort and the validation cohort.

The donors were included in the validation cohort of over a hundred subjects, a group kept apart from the roughly 670-subject first cohort. The library was made by the immunoSEQ multiplex PCR assay. In the paper's pipeline: A statistical classification framework was developed to diagnose cytomegalovirus status using the catalog of TCR beta chain sequences. TCRdb limited this immuneACCESS table to in-frame rearrangements with V and J called. A share of clones is missing; checked studies link under half to unresolved V genes, and the rest is unexplained. V and J calls and clone size are as listed in that table; D and trimming were resolved from the DNA. This sample holds roughly 250,000 clones; around 85% were observed only once. The ten largest clonotypes hold around 1.2% of the sample. Trimming takes 0 bases off V and 7 bases off J; junction bases not matched to a gene: 3. The CDR3, cysteine through phenylalanine, is 13 amino acids long. This entry keeps only the CDR3 DNA: 39 bases, framed from base 1. CDR1 and CDR2, looked up from the germline V gene (reference sequence), are MNHNY and SVGAGI.

The chain uses TRBV6-6 and TRBJ2-7; 7 bases in the middle match TRBD2. The TCR originated in a woman aged 25 to 39 in good health and CMV-seropositive. The sequencing sample was made of PBMCs. In nucleotides, the sequence is TGTGCCAGCAGTTACTCGCGGGAGAGAGAGCAGTACTTC. It encodes CASSYSREREQYF.